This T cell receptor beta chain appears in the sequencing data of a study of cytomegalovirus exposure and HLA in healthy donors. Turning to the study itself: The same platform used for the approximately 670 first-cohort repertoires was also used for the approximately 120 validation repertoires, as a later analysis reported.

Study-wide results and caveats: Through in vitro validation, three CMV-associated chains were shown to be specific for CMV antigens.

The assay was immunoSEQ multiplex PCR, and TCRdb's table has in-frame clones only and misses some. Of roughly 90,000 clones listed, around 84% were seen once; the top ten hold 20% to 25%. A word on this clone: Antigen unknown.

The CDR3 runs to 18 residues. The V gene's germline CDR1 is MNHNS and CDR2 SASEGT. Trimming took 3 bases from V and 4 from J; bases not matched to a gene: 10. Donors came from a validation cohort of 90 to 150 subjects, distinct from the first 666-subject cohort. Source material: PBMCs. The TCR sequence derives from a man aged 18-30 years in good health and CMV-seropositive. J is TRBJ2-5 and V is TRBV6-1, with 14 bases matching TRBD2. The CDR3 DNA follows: TGTGCCAGCAGTGATGGGACTAGCGGGAGAAGAGGCAGAGAGACCCAGTACTTC. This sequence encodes CASSDGTSGRRGRETQYF.